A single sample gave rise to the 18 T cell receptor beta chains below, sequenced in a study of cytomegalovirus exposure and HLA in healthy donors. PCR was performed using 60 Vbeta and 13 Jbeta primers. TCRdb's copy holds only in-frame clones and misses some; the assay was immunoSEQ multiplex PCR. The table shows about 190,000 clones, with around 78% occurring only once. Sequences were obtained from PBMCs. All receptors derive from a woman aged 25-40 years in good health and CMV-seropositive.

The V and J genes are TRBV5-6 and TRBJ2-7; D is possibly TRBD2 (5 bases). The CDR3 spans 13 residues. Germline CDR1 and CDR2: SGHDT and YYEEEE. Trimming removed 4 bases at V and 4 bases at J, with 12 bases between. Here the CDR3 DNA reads TGTGCCAGCAGCACGGGATCTTTTTACGAGCAGTACTTC. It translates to CASSTGSFYEQYF.

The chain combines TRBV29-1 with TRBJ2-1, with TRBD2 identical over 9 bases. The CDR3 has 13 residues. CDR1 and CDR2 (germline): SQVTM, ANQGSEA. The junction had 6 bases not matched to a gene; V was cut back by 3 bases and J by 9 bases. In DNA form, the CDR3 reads TGCAGCGTTGACGGCGGGAGGGGGGGTGAGCAGTTCTTC. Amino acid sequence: CSVDGGRGGEQFF.

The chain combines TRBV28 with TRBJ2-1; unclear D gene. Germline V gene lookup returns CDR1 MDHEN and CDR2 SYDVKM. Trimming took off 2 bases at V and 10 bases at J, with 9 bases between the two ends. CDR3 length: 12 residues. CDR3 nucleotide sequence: TGTGCCAGCAGTTTAGAGTTCTGGGAGCAGTTCTTC. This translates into CASSLEFWEQFF.

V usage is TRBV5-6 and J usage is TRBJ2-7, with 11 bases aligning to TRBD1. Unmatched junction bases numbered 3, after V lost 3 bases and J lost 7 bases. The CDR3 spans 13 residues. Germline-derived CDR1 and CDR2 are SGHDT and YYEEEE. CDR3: CASSSDRGQEQYF. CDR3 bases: TGTGCCAGCAGCTCGGACAGGGGGCAGGAGCAGTACTTC.

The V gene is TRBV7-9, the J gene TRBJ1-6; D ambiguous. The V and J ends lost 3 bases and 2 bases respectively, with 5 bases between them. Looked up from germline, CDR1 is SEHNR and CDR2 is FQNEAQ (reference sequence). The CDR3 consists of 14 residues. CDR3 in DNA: TGTGCCAGCAGCTTTGAGACCTATAATTCACCCCTCCACTTT. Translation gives CASSFETYNSPLHF.

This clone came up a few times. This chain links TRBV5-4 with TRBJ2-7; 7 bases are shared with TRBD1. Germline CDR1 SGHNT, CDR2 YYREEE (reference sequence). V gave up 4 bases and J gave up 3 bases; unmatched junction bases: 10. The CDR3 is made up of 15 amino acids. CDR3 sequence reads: CASSARQGTVYEQYF. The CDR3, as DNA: TGTGCCAGCAGCGCCAGACAGGGCACGGTCTACGAGCAGTACTTC.

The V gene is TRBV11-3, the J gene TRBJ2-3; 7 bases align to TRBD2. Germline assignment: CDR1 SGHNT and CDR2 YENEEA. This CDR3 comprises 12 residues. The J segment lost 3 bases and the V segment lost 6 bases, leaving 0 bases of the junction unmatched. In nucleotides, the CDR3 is TGTGCCAGCAGGGGAGGGACAGATACGCAGTATTTT. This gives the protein CASRGGTDTQYF.

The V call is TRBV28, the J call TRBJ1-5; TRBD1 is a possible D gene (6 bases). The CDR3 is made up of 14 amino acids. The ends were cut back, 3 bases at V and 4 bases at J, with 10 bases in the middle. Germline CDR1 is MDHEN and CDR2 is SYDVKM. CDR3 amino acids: CASSFPGDNQPQHF. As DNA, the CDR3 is TGTGCCAGCAGTTTTCCAGGGGATAATCAGCCCCAGCATTTT.

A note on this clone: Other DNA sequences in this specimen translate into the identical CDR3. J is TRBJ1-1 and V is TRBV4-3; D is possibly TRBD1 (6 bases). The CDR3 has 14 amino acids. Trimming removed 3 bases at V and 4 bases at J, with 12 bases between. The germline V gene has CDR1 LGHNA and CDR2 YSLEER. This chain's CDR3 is CASSQATGSTEAFF. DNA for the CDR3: TGCGCCAGCAGCCAGGCTACAGGGAGCACTGAAGCTTTCTTT.

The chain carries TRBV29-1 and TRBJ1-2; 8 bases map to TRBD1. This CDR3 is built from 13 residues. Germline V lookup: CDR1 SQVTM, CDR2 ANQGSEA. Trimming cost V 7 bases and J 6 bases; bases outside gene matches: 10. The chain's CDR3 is CSAGQGFMDGYTF. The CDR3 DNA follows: TGCAGCGCTGGACAGGGATTTATGGATGGCTACACCTTC.

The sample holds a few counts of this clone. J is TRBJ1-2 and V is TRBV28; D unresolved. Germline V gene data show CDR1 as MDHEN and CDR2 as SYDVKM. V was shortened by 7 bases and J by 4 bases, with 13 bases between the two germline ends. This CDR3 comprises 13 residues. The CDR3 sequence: CASTSDGLYGYTF. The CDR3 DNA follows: TGTGCCAGCACCTCGGACGGACTCTATGGCTACACCTTC.

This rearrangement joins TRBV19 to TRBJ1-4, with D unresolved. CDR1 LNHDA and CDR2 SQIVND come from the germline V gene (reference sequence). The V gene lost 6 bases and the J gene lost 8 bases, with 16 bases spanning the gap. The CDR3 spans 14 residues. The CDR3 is CASSPSRAGEKLFF. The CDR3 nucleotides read TGTGCCAGTAGCCCTTCGAGGGCCGGAGAAAAACTGTTTTTT.

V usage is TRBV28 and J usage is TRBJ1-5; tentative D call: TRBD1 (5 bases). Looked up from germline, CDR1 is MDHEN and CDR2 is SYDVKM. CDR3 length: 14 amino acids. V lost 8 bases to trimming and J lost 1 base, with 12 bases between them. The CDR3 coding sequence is TGTGCCAGCGGGGCACAGGACAGCAATCAGCCCCAGCATTTT. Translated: CASGAQDSNQPQHF.

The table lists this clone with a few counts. DNA of the CDR3: TGTGCCAGCAGGTCACAATCAGGGGGCACGACTAGCGGGTTCTACGAGCAGTACTTC. It translates to CASRSQSGGTTSGFYEQYF. The V call is TRBV28, the J call TRBJ2-7; 10 bases fit TRBD2. J was trimmed by 3 bases and V by 6 bases; bases with no gene match: 20. Per the germline V gene, CDR1 is MDHEN and CDR2 is SYDVKM. The CDR3 has 19 amino acids. The full variable domain, with the rest looked up from reference TRBV28 and TRBJ2-7, is DVKVTQSSRYLVKRTGEKVFLECVQDMDHENMFWYRQDPGLGLRLIYFSYDVKMKEKGDIPEGYSVSREKKERFSLILESASTNQTSMYLCASRSQSGGTTSGFYEQYFGPGTRLTVT.

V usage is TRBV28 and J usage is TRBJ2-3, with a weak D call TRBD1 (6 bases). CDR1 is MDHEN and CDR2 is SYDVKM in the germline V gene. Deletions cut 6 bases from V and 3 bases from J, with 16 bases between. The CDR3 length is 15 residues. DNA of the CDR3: TGTGCCAGCAGAGGGTGGGGGCGAAGTACAGATACGCAGTATTTT. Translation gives CASRGWGRSTDTQYF.

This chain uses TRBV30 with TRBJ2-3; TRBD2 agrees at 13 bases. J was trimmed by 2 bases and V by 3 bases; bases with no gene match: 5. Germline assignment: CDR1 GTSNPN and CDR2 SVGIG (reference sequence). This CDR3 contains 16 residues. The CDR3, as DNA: TGTGCCTGGAGCGGAGGGACTAGCGGGACCACAGATACGCAGTATTTT. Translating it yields CAWSGGTSGTTDTQYF.

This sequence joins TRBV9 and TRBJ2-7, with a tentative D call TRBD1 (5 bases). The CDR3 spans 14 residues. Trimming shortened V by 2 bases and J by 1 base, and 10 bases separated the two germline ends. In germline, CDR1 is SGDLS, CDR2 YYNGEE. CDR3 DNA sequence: TGTGCCAGCAGCGTTGGGGCATGGTCCTACGAGCAGTACTTC. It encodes CASSVGAWSYEQYF.

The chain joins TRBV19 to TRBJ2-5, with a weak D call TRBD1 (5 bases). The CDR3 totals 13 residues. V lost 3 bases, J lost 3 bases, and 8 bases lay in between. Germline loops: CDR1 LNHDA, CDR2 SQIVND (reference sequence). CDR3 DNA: TGTGCCAGTAGTATCGACAGTGAAGAGACCCAGTACTTC. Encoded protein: CASSIDSEETQYF.